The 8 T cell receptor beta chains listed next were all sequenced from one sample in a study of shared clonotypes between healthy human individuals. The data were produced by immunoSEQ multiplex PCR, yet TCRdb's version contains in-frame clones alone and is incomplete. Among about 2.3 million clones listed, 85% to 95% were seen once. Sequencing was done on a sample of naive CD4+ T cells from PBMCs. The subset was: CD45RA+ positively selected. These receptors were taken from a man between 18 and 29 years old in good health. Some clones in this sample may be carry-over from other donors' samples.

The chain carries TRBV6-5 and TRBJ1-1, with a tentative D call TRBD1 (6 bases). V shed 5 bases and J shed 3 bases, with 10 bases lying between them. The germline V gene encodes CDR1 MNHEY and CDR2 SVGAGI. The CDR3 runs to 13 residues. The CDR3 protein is CASSKNRDTEAFF. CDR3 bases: TGTGCCAGCAGTAAGAACAGGGACACTGAAGCTTTCTTT.

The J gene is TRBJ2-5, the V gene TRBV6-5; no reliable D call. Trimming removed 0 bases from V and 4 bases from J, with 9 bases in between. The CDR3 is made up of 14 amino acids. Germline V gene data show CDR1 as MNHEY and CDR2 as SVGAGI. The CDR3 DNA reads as TGTGCCAGCAGTTACTCTCGGGTACGAGAGACCCAGTACTTC. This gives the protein CASSYSRVRETQYF.

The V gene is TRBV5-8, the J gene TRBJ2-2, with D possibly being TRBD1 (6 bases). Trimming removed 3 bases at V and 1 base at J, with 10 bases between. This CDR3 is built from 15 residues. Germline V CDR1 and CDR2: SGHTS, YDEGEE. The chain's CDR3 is CASSSGHRNTGELFF. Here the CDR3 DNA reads TGTGCCAGCAGCTCGGGACACAGGAACACCGGGGAGCTGTTTTTT.

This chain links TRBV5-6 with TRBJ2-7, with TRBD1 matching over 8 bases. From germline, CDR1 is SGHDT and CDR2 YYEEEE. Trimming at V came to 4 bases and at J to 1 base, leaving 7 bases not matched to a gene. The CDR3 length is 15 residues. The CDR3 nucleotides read TGTGCCAGCAGCCCTGACAGGGGATTGTCCTACGAGCAGTACTTC. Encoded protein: CASSPDRGLSYEQYF.

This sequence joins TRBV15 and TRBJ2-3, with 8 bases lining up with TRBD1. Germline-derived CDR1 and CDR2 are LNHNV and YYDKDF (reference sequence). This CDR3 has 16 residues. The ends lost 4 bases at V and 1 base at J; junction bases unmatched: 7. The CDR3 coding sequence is TGTGCCACCAGCAAACCGGACAGGGTGGGCACAGATACGCAGTATTTT. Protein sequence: CATSKPDRVGTDTQYF.

CDR3 in DNA: TGTGCCAGCAGTTACTCGAGCCTAAACGATGAGCAGTTCTTC. This encodes CASSYSSLNDEQFF. The chain uses TRBV6-6 and TRBJ2-1; D uncertain. The CDR3 is 14 amino acids. With 0 bases removed from V and 8 bases from J, the gap between germline ends came to 11 bases. From germline, CDR1 is MNHNY and CDR2 SVGAGI (reference sequence).

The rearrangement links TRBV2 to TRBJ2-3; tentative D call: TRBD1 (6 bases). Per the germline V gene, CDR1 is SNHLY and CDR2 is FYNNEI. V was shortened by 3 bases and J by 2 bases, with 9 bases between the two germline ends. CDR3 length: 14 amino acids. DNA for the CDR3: TGTGCCAGCAGTGATCGGACAGTCACAGATACGCAGTATTTT. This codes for CASSDRTVTDTQYF.

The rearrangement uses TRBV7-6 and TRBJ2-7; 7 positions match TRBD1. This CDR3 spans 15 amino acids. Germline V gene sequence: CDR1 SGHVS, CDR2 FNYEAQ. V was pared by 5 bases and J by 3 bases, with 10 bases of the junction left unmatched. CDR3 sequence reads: CASSPEGQAYYEQYF. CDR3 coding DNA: TGTGCCAGCAGCCCCGAAGGACAGGCGTACTACGAGCAGTACTTC.